The next 16 T cell receptor beta chains were all read from a single sample in a study of cytomegalovirus exposure and HLA in healthy donors. Amplification used 60 Vbeta primers and 13 Jbeta primers. Method: immunoSEQ multiplex PCR; TCRdb's copy keeps in-frame clones and lacks some. The sample contains about 160,000 clones, around 80% of which appear only once. The source material was PBMCs. The receptors were gathered from a boy younger than 10 in good health and CMV-seronegative.

The rearrangement links TRBV5-1 to TRBJ2-5; the match to TRBD2 covers 7 bases. The CDR3 sequence is 16 residues long. Germline trimming cut 2 bases from V and 3 bases from J; bases unmatched to any gene: 10. Germline V gene data show CDR1 as SGHRS and CDR2 as YFSETQ. This chain's CDR3 is CASSLVAGVLKETQYF. The CDR3 DNA follows: TGCGCCAGCAGCTTAGTAGCGGGTGTGCTTAAAGAGACCCAGTACTTC.

The chain couples TRBV4-1 to TRBJ2-5; possibly TRBD1 for D (6 bases). The germline V and J ends were trimmed by 2 bases and 5 bases, with 18 bases remaining between them. The CDR3 spans 16 residues. Germline V gene lookup returns CDR1 MGHRA and CDR2 YSYEKL. CDR3 residues: CASSQPGHRSKETQYF. In DNA, the CDR3 is TGCGCCAGCAGCCAACCGGGACACCGGAGTAAGGAGACCCAGTACTTC.

V usage is TRBV5-4 and J usage is TRBJ1-2, with TRBD1 matching 8 bases. Per germline, CDR1 SGHNT and CDR2 YYREEE (reference sequence). The CDR3 consists of 14 residues. Losses at the gene ends were 5 bases for V and 6 bases for J; bases not matched to a gene: 9. CDR3 residues: CASRSGTGLHGYTF. The CDR3 DNA is TGTGCCAGCAGGTCCGGGACAGGCCTTCATGGCTACACCTTC.

The chain joins TRBV6-5 to TRBJ1-1, with D tentatively TRBD1 (5 bases). This CDR3 region has 14 residues. Germline V gene lookup returns CDR1 MNHEY and CDR2 SVGAGI. The germline V and J ends were trimmed by 9 bases and 1 base, with 15 bases remaining between them. The CDR3 here is CASGGKGRNTEAFF. The CDR3 DNA reads as TGTGCCAGTGGGGGGAAGGGGAGGAACACTGAAGCTTTCTTT.

The rearrangement joins TRBV19 to TRBJ2-1; D not certain. CDR1 is LNHDA, CDR2 SQIVND, per germline (reference sequence). The CDR3 consists of 11 residues. With 5 bases removed from V and 6 bases from J, the gap between germline ends came to 5 bases. CDR3 sequence (DNA): TGTGCCAGTAGTTCAGGCAATGAGCAGTTCTTC. Translation gives CASSSGNEQFF.

The CDR3 region has the DNA TGCGCCAGCAGCTCCCCGAGACAGGGGGGAGAACAAGGCTATGGCTACACCTTC. Its translation is CASSSPRQGGEQGYGYTF. This chain connects TRBV5-1 to TRBJ1-2, with 9 bases aligning to TRBD1. Looked up from germline, CDR1 is SGHRS and CDR2 is YFSETQ. This CDR3 contains 18 residues. V gave up 3 bases and J gave up 4 bases; unmatched junction bases: 16.

The chain recombines TRBV7-2 with TRBJ2-7; no definite D call. CDR3 size: 14 residues. Germline V gives CDR1 SGHTA, CDR2 FQGNSA. The germline V and J ends were trimmed by 3 bases and 3 bases, with 12 bases remaining between them. CDR3 sequence reads: CASSFFGPNYEQYF. The DNA of the CDR3 is TGTGCCAGCAGCTTTTTTGGCCCAAACTACGAGCAGTACTTC.

This chain joins TRBV5-6 and TRBJ1-2; perhaps TRBD1 as D (5 bases). Trimming removed 6 bases from V and 4 bases from J, with 16 bases in between. CDR1 SGHDT and CDR2 YYEEEE come from the germline V gene. The CDR3 has 14 residues. The CDR3, as DNA: TGTGCCAGCATTCAGGGAGGTTGGGGCTATGGCTACACCTTC. Its translation: CASIQGGWGYGYTF.

The chain recombines TRBV30 with TRBJ1-1; D unclear. Germline V gene sequence: CDR1 GTSNPN, CDR2 SVGIG (reference sequence). This CDR3 has 14 residues. V was shortened by 5 bases and J by 0 bases, with 13 bases between the two germline ends. For the CDR3, the DNA is TGTGCCTGGCTCTCGGCGGCGGTGAACACTGAAGCTTTCTTT. This sequence encodes CAWLSAAVNTEAFF. Based on the CDR3 plus reference TRBV30 and TRBJ1-1, the full variable domain is SQTIHQWPATLVQPVGSPLSLECTVEGTSNPNLYWYRQAAGRGLQLLFYSVGIGQISSEVPQNLSASRPQDRQFILSSKKLLLSDSGFYLCAWLSAAVNTEAFFGQGTRLTVV.

This chain uses TRBV12-2 with TRBJ1-1; the D call in the table, TRBD1, was not verified against the DNA. TRBV12-2 is labeled a pseudogene. The CDR3 length is 17 residues. The CDR3, as DNA: TGTGCAAGTCGCTTAGCCGGCGGCAGGGAATGGAACACTGAAGCTTTCTTT. Its translation is CASRLAGGREWNTEAFF.

The DNA for the CDR3 is TGTGCCAGCAGCACAGGGGACAGAAGTTATAGCACAGATACGCAGTATTTT. Protein: CASSTGDRSYSTDTQYF. J is TRBJ2-3 and V is TRBV7-2; TRBD1 matches 7 bases. The CDR3 loop spans 17 amino acids. Trimming cost V 5 bases and J 0 bases; bases outside gene matches: 11. Germline V gene data show CDR1 as SGHTA and CDR2 as FQGNSA. Together with reference TRBV7-2 and TRBJ2-3, the CDR3 gives the full variable domain: GAGVSQSPSNKVTEKGKDVELRCDPISGHTALYWYRQSLGQGLEFLIYFQGNSAPDKSGLPSDRFSAERTGGSVSTLTIQRTQQEDSAVYLCASSTGDRSYSTDTQYFGPGTRLTVL.

Written as DNA, the CDR3 is TGTGCCAGTAGTATTACGACTAGCGGCAACAATGAGCAGTTCTTC. Protein: CASSITTSGNNEQFF. The rearrangement uses TRBV19 and TRBJ2-1; 9 bases map to TRBD2. The ends lost 3 bases at V and 5 bases at J; junction bases unmatched: 5. Germline loops: CDR1 LNHDA, CDR2 SQIVND (reference sequence). CDR3 length: 15 amino acids.

The chain recombines TRBV19 with TRBJ1-2, with D hard to call. The V end was cut by 5 bases, the J end by 8 bases, with 24 bases between. CDR1 LNHDA and CDR2 SQIVND come from the germline V gene (reference sequence). The CDR3 is made up of 16 amino acids. The CDR3 DNA is TGTGCCAGTAGTCCGTATGGAGCCCTCCTAGTCGAAGGCTACACCTTC. Translation: CASSPYGALLVEGYTF.

The rearrangement uses TRBV2 and TRBJ1-1, with D perhaps TRBD1 (6 bases). The V gene's germline CDR1 is SNHLY and CDR2 FYNNEI. The germline V and J ends were trimmed by 7 bases and 1 base, with 10 bases remaining between them. The CDR3 covers 13 residues. This CDR3 reads CASITRGNTEAFF. The DNA for the CDR3 is TGTGCCAGCATTACCAGGGGGAACACTGAAGCTTTCTTT.

The chain is built from TRBV19 and TRBJ2-7; D not resolved. The CDR3 extends over 15 amino acids. CDR1 and CDR2 from the germline V gene are LNHDA and SQIVND (reference sequence). With 0 bases removed from V and 2 bases from J, the gap between germline ends came to 11 bases. The chain's CDR3 is CASSIDQAGPYEQYF. DNA of the CDR3: TGTGCCAGTAGTATAGATCAGGCAGGCCCCTACGAGCAGTACTTC.

The V gene is TRBV30, the J gene TRBJ2-1, with a tentative D call TRBD1 (5 bases). The CDR3 runs 13 residues. Deletions cut 1 base from V and 4 bases from J, with 8 bases between. Germline V gene sequence: CDR1 GTSNPN, CDR2 SVGIG (reference sequence). The CDR3 nucleotides are TGTGCCTGGAGTGGGACACAGTACAATGAGCAGTTCTTC. Encoded protein: CAWSGTQYNEQFF.